This entry concerns a single TCR beta chain. Its target is not known. This sample is part of a study of T cell repertoires in cytomegalovirus infection. At the level of the study: HLA-C-restricted CMV epitopes, recently identified, and well-studied HLA-B-restricted ones were used by the study. The study, taken as a whole, reports: Carriage of CMV together with the relevant HLA was identifiable through cumulative public TCR beta family frequency. There were HLA-C-restricted CMV-specific TCR beta clonotypes dominating the ex vivo response.

TCRdb processed the reads anew with MiXCR; each CDR3 protein has one entry. The sample shows roughly 500,000 distinct CDR3 sequences, about two fifths of them seen only once. The germline V gene has CDR1 SGHTA and CDR2 FQGNSA. CDR3 length: 16 amino acids. V lost 3 bases to trimming and J lost 4 bases; unmatched junction nucleotides: 9. The source was cultured PBMCs, collected from culture after CMV antigen stimulation. The sequence derives from a human donor in good health (CMV status not recorded). Some clones in this sample may be carry-over from other donors' samples. The chain carries TRBV7-2 and TRBJ2-7; TRBD2 aligns across 10 bases. CDR3 bases: TGTGCCAGCAGCTTTCGGAGCGGGAGGGCCGGGTACGAGCAGTACTTC. It is translated as CASSFRSGRAGYEQYF.